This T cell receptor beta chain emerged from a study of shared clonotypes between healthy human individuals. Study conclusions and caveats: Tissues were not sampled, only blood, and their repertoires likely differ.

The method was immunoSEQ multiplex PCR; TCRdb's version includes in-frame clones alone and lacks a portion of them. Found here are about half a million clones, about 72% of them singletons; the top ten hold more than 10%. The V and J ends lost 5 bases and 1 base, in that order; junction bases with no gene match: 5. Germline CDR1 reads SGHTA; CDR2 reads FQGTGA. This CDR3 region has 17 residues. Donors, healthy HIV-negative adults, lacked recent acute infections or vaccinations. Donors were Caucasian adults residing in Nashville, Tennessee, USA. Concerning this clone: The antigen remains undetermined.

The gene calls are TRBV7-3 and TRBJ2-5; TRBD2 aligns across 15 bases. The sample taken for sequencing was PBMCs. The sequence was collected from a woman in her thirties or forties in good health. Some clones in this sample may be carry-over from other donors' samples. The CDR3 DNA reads TGTGCCAGCAGCCCGGGACTAGCGGGAGGTACCCAAGAGACCCAGTACTTC. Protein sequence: CASSPGLAGGTQETQYF.